These 3 T cell receptor beta chains were sequenced from one sample in a study of lymphopenia after photon versus proton radiotherapy. Here immunoSEQ multiplex PCR was the method, and the copy in TCRdb shows in-frame clones only, minus some. The sample yields just over 25,000 clones, 85% seen once. Sequencing was performed on peripheral blood, taken from a patient treated with photon-based radiotherapy. These receptor sequences come from a man in his thirties or forties with gastric cancer.

The V and J genes are TRBV11-3 and TRBJ2-7; D is perhaps TRBD1 (6 bases). Trimming removed 5 bases from V and 2 bases from J, with 16 bases in between. This CDR3 spans 15 amino acids. Germline CDR1 reads SGHNT; CDR2 reads YENEEA. CDR3: CASSIYRVSPYEQYF. The CDR3 coding sequence is TGTGCCAGCAGCATATACAGGGTATCACCCTACGAGCAGTACTTC.

This clone has only a few counts. V and J are TRBV7-2 and TRBJ2-1, with 8 bases fitting TRBD1. Germline V lookup: CDR1 SGHTA, CDR2 FQGNSA. The V segment lost 5 bases and the J segment 8 bases; nucleotides outside the gene matches: 8. The CDR3 has 14 residues. CDR3 nucleotides: TGTGCCAGCAGCCCTCGGACAGGGTGGGATGAGCAGTTCTTC. Protein sequence: CASSPRTGWDEQFF.

This clone has a handful of counts. This chain connects TRBV5-6 to TRBJ2-2; the D gene could be TRBD1 or TRBD2 (6 bases each). This CDR3 is built from 15 residues. The germline V gene has CDR1 SGHDT and CDR2 YYEEEE. Trimming removed 0 bases from V and 4 bases from J, with 10 bases in between. Written as DNA, the CDR3 is TGTGCCAGCAGCTTGGGAGGGGGAGGCACCGGGGAGCTGTTTTTT. As protein: CASSLGGGGTGELFF.